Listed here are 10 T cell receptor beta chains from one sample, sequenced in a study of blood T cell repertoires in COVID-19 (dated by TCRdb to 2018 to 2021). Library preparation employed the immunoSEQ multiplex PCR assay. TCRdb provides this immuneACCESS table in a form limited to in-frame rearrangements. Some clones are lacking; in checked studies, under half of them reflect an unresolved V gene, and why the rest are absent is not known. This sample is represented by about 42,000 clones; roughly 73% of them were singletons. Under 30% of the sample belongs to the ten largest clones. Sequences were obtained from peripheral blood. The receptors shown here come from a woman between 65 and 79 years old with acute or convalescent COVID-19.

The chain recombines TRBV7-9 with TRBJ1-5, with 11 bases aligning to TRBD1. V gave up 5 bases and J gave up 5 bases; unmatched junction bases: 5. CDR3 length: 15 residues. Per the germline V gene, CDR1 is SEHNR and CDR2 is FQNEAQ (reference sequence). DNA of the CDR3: TGTGCCAGCAGCCGGGGGACAGGGGGTTATCAGCCCCAGCATTTT. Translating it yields CASSRGTGGYQPQHF.

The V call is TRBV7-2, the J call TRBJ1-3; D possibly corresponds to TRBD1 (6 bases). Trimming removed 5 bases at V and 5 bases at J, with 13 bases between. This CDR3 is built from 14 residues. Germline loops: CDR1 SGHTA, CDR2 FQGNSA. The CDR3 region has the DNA TGTGCCAGCAGCCCCGGACAGCTGAGAAACACCATATATTTT. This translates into CASSPGQLRNTIYF.

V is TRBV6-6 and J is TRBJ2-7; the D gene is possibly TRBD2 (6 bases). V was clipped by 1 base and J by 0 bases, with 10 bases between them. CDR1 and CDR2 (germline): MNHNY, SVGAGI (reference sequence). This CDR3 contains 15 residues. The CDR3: CASSYFSGSSYEQYF. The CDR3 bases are TGTGCCAGCAGTTACTTTAGCGGAAGCTCCTACGAGCAGTACTTC.

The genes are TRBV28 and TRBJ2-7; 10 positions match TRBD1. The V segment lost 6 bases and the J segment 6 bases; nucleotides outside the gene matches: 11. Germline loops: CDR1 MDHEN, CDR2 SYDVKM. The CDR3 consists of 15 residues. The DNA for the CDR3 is TGTGCCAGCAGAACGACAGGGGGCGCCTCGGGCGAGCAGTACTTC. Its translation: CASRTTGGASGEQYF.

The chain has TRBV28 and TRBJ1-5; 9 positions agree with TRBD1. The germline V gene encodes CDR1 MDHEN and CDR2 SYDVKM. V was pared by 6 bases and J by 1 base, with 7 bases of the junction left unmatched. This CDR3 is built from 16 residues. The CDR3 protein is CASSWDRVRSNQPQHF. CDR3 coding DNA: TGTGCCAGCAGCTGGGACAGGGTGAGGAGCAATCAGCCCCAGCATTTT.

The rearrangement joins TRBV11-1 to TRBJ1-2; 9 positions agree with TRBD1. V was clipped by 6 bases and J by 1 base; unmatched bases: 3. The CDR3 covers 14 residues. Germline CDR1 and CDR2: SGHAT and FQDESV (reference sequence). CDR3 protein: CASRPGQGNYGYTF. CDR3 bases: TGTGCCAGCAGACCGGGACAGGGTAACTATGGCTACACCTTC.

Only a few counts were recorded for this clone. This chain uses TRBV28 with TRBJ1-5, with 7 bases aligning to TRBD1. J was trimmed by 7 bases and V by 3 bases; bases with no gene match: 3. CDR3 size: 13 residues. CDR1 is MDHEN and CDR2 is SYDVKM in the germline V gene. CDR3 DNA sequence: TGTGCCAGCAGTTTGACAGGGCGGCAGCCCCAGCATTTT. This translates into CASSLTGRQPQHF.

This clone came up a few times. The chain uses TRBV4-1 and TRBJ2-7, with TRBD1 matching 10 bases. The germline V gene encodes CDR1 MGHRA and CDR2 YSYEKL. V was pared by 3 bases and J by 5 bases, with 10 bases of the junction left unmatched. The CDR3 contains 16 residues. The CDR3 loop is CASSQAWGQGRDEQYF. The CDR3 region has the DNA TGCGCCAGCAGCCAGGCCTGGGGACAGGGGCGGGACGAGCAGTACTTC.

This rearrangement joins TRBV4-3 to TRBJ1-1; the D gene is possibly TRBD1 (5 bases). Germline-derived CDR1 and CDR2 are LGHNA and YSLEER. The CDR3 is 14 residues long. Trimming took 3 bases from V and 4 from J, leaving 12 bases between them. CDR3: CASSHHLGGTEAFF. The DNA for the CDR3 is TGCGCCAGCAGCCACCACTTGGGGGGCACTGAAGCTTTCTTT.

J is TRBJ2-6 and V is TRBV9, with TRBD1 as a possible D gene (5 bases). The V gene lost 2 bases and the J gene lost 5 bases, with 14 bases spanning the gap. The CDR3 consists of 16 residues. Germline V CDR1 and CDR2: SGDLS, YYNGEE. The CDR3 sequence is CASSVTDSRWANVLTF. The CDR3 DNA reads TGTGCCAGCAGCGTTACCGACAGCCGCTGGGCCAACGTCCTGACTTTC.